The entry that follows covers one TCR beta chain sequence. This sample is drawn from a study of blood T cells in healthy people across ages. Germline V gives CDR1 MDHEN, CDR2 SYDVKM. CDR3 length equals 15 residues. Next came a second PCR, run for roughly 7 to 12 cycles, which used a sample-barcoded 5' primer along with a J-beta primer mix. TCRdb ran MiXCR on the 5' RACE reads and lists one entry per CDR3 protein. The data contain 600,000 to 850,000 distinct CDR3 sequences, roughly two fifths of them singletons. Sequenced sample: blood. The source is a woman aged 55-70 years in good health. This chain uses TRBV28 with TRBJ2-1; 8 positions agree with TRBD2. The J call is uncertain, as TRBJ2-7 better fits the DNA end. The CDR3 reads CACRPAGESPYEQYF. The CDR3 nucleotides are TGTGCCTGCCGACCAGCGGGAGAGTCCCCCTACGAGCAGTACTTC.